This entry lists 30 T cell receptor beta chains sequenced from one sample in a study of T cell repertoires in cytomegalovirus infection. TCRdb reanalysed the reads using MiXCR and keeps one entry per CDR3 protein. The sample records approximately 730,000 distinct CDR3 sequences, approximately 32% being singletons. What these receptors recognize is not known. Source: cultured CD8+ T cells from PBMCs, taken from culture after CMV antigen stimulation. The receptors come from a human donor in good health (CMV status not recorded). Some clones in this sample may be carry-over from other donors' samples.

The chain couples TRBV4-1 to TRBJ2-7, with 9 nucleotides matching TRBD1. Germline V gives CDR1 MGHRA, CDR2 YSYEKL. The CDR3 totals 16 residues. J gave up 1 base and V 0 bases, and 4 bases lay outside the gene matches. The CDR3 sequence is CASSQDPGTGSYEQYV. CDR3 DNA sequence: TGCGCCAGCAGCCAAGATCCGGGGACAGGGTCCTACGAGCAGTACGTC.

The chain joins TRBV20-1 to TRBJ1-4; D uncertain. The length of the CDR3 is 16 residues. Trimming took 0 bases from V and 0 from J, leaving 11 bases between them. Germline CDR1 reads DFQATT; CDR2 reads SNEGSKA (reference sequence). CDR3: CSARDPWAATNEKLFF. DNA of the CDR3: TGCAGTGCTAGAGATCCTTGGGCAGCAACTAATGAAAAACTGTTTTTT.

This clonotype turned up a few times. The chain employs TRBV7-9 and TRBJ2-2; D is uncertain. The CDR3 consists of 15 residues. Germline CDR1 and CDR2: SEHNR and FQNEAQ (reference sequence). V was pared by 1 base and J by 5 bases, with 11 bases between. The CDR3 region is CASSLGAPPTGELFF. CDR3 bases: TGTGCCAGCAGCTTAGGTGCCCCGCCGACCGGGGAGCTGTTTTTT.

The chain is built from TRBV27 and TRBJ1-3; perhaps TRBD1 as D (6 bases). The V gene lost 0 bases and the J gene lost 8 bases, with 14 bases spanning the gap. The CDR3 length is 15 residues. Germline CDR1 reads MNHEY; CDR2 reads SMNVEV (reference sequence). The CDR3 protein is CASSLSSGGRDTIYF. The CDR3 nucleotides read TGTGCCAGCAGTTTATCGAGTGGGGGCAGAGACACCATATATTTT.

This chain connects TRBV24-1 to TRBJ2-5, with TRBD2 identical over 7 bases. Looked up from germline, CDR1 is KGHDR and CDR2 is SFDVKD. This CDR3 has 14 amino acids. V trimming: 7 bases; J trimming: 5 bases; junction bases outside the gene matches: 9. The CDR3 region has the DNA TGTGCCACCAGCGGGAGCGGGGAAAGGGAGACCCAGTACTTC. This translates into CATSGSGERETQYF.

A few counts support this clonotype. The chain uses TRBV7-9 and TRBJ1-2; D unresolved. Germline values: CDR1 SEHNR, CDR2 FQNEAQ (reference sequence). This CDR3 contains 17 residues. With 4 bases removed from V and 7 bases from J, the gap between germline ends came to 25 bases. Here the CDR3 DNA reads TGTGCCAGCAGCTCCCGTCGCGAAAGCTTTAGGCATGGTGGCTACACCTTC. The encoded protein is CASSSRRESFRHGGYTF.

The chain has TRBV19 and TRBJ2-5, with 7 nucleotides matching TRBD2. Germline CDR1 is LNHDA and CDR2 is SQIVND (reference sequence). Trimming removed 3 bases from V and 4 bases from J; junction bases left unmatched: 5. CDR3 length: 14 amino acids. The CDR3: CASSIFGGGETQYF. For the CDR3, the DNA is TGTGCCAGTAGTATCTTTGGCGGGGGAGAGACCCAGTACTTC.

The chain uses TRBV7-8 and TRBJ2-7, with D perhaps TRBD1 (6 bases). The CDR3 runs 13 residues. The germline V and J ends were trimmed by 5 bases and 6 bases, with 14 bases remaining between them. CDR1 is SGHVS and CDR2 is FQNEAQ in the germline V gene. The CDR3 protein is CASSQFHRAEQYF. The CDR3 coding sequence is TGTGCCAGCAGCCAATTTCACAGGGCCGAGCAGTACTTC.

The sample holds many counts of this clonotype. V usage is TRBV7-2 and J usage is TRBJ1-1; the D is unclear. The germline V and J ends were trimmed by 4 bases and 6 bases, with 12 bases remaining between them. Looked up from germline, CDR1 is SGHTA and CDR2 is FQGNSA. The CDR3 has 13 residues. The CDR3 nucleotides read TGTGCCAGCAGCTACGGGATTCAAGCTGAAGCTTTCTTT. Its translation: CASSYGIQAEAFF.

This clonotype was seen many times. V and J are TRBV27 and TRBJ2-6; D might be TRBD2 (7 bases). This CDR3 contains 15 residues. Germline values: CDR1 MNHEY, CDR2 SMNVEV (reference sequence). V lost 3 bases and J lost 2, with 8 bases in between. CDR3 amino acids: CASSLGGPGANVLTF. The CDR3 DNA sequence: TGTGCCAGCAGTTTGGGGGGGCCTGGGGCCAACGTCCTGACTTTC.

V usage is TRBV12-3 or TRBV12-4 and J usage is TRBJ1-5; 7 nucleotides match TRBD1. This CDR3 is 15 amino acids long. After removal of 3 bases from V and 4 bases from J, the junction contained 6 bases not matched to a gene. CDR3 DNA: TGTGCCAGCAGTTTCGGGCAGACAGGGAATCAGCCCCAGCATTTT. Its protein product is CASSFGQTGNQPQHF.

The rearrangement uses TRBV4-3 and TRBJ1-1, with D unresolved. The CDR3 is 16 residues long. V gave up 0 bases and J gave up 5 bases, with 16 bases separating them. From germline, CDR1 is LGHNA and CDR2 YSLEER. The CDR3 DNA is TGCGCCAGCAGCCAAGATAATGCGGGGTCGGGGACTGAAGCTTTCTTT. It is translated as CASSQDNAGSGTEAFF.

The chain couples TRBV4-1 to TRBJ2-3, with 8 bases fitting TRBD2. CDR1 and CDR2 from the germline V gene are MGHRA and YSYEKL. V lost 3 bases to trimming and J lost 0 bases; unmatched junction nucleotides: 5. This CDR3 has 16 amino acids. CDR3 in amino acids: CASSHSTSVSTDTQYF. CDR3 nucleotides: TGCGCCAGCAGCCACTCGACTAGCGTAAGCACAGATACGCAGTATTTT.

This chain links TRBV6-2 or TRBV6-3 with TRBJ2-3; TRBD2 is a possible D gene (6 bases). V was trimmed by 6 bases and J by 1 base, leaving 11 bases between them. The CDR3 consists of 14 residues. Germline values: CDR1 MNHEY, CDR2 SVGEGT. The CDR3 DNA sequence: TGTGCCAGCAGCGGGCGGGGACGCACAGATACGCAGTATTTT. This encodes CASSGRGRTDTQYF.

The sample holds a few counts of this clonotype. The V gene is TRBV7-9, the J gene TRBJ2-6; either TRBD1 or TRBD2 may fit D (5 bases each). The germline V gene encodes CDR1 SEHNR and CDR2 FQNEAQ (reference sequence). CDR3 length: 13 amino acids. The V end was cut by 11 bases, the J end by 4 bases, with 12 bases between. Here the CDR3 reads CAHPRGGANVLTF. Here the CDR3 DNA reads TGTGCCCACCCGAGGGGAGGGGCCAACGTCCTGACTTTC.

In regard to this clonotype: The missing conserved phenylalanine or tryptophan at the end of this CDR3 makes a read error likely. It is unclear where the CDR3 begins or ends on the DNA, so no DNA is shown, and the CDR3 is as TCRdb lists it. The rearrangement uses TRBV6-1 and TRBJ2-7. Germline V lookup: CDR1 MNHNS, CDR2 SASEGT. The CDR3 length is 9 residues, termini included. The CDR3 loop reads CASSESLNL.

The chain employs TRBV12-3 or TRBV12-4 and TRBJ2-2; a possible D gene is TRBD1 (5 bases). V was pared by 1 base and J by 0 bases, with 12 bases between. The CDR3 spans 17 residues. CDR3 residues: CASSLGWRQTNTGELFF. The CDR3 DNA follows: TGTGCCAGCAGTTTAGGGTGGAGACAGACGAACACCGGGGAGCTGTTTTTT.

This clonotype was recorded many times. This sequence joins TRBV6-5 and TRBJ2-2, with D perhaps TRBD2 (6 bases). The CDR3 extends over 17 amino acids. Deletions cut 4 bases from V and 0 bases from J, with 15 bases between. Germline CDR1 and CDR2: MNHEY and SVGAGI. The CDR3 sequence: CASSLAGPFTNTGELFF. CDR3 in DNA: TGTGCCAGCAGTTTGGCGGGACCCTTTACGAACACCGGGGAGCTGTTTTTT.

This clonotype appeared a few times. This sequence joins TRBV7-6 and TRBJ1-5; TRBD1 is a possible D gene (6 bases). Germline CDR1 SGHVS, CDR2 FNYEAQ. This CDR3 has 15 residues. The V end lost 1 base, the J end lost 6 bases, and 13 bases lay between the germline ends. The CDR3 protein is CASSLGAGRGQPQHF. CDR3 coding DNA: TGTGCCAGCAGCTTAGGTGCGGGCAGGGGTCAGCCCCAGCATTTT.

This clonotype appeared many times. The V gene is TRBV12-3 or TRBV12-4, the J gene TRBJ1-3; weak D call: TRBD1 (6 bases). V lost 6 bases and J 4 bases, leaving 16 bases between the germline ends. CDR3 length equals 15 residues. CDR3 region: CASRGSGTSGNTIYF. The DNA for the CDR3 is TGTGCCAGCAGGGGGAGCGGGACATCCGGAAACACCATATATTTT.

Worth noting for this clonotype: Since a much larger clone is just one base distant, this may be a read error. The CDR3 DNA is TGTGCCAGCGGCTCCCCCTTCGACAGTAACTATGGCTACACCTTC. It specifies CASGSPFDSNYGYTF. V and J are TRBV7-2 and TRBJ1-2; D is possibly TRBD1 (5 bases). Germline V gives CDR1 SGHTA, CDR2 FQGNSA. The CDR3 is 15 amino acids. Between the trimmed V and J ends, which lost 8 bases and 1 base, there was a span of 17 bases.

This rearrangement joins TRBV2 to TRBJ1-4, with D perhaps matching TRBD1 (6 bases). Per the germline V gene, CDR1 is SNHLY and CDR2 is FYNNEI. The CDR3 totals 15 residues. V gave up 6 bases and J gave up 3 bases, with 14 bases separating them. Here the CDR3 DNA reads TGTGCCAGCAGCCCAGGGACACTTTCTAATGAAAAACTGTTTTTT. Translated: CASSPGTLSNEKLFF.

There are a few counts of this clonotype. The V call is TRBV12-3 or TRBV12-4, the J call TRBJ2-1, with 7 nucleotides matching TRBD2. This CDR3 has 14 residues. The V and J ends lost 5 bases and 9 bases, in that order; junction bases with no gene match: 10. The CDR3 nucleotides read TGTGCCAGCAGTGGACTAGGCGGTTTGGTTGAGCAGTTCTTC. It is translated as CASSGLGGLVEQFF.

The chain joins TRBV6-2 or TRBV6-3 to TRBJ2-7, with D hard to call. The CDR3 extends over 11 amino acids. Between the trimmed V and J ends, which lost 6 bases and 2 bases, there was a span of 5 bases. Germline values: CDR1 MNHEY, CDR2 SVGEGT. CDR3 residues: CASRRTYEQYF. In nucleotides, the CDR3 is TGTGCCAGCAGGCGAACCTACGAGCAGTACTTC.

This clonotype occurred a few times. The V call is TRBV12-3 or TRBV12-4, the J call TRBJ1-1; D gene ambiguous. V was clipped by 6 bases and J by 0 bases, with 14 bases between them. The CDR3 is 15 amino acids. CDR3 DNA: TGTGCCAGCAGGCTGATTGCGGCAATGAACACTGAAGCTTTCTTT. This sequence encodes CASRLIAAMNTEAFF.

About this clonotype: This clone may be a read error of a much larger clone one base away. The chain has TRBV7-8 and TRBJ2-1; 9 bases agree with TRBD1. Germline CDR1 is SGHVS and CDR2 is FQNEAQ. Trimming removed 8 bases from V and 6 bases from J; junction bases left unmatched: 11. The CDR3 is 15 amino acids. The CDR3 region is CASGLTGGSGNEQFF. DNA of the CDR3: TGTGCCAGCGGCCTTACAGGGGGCAGTGGCAATGAGCAGTTCTTC.

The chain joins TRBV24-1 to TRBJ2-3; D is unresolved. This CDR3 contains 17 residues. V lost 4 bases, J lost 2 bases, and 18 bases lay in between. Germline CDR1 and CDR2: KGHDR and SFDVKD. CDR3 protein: CATSEDDLRPDTDTQYF. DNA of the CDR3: TGTGCCACCAGTGAGGATGACCTGCGCCCCGACACAGATACGCAGTATTTT.

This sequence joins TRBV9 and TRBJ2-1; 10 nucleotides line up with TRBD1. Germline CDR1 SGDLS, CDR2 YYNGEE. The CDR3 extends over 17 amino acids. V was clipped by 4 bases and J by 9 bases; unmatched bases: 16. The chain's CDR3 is CASSFPGDRGDVGEQFF. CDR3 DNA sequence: TGTGCCAGCAGCTTCCCAGGGGACAGGGGTGATGTAGGTGAGCAGTTCTTC.

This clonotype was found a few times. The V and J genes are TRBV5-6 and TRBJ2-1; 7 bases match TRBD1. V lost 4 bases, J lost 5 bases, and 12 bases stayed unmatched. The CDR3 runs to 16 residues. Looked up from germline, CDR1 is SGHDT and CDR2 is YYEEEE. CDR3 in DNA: TGTGCCAGCAGCATATGGCCCGGGACAGCAAACAATGAGCAGTTCTTC. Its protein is CASSIWPGTANNEQFF.

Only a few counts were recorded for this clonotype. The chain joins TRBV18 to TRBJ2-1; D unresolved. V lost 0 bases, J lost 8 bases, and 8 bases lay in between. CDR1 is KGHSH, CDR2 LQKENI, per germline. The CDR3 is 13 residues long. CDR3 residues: CASSPPIRYEQFF. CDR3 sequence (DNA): TGTGCCAGCTCACCACCGATTCGGTATGAGCAGTTCTTC.